The rows below give T cell receptor beta chains drawn from one sample of a study of identical twins. MiXCR, applied by TCRdb to the 5' RACE reads, yields one record per CDR3 protein. The table includes approximately 620,000 distinct CDR3 sequences, 8.6% detected once. These data were also filed under a second study, of yellow fever vaccine responses in identical twins.

The sample taken for sequencing was PBMCs. All receptors come from a woman younger than 35 in good health. The CDR3 runs from the conserved cysteine through the conserved F or W. The order of the fields is V gene, J gene, CDR3 length, CDR3 protein.

V gene: TRBV30
J gene: TRBJ2-2
CDR3 length: 15
CDR3 protein: CACKLAGWNTGELFF

V gene: TRBV7-8
J gene: TRBJ1-6
CDR3 length: 14
CDR3 protein: CASSLALGNSPLHF

V gene: TRBV19
J gene: TRBJ2-5
CDR3 length: 14
CDR3 protein: CASSKQGARETQYF

V gene: TRBV12-3/TRBV12-4
J gene: TRBJ2-3
CDR3 length: 15
CDR3 protein: CASSFGQGSPDTQYF

V gene: TRBV5-1
J gene: TRBJ1-1
CDR3 length: 13
CDR3 protein: CASRDRGNTEAFF

V gene: TRBV6-2/TRBV6-3
J gene: TRBJ1-5
CDR3 length: 15
CDR3 protein: CASKRDSSSNQPQHF

V gene: TRBV7-2
J gene: TRBJ2-3
CDR3 length: 12
CDR3 protein: CASSPTVPTQYF

V gene: TRBV14
J gene: TRBJ2-2
CDR3 length: 16
CDR3 protein: CASSLPGLARTGELFF

V gene: TRBV20-1
J gene: TRBJ2-7
CDR3 length: 15
CDR3 protein: CSAQAGEYYTYEQYF

V gene: TRBV7-2
J gene: TRBJ1-1
CDR3 length: 13
CDR3 protein: CASSPYGQNEAFF

V gene: TRBV5-1
J gene: TRBJ2-2
CDR3 length: 15
CDR3 protein: CASSLATRNTGELFF

V gene: TRBV7-2
J gene: TRBJ2-3
CDR3 length: 16
CDR3 protein: CASSPSAGTRIDTQYF

V gene: TRBV3-1
J gene: TRBJ2-1
CDR3 length: 11
CDR3 protein: CASNDQGEQFF

V gene: TRBV4-1
J gene: TRBJ2-2
CDR3 length: 15
CDR3 protein: CASSQFNGAGGELFF

V gene: TRBV6-1
J gene: TRBJ2-5
CDR3 length: 15
CDR3 protein: CASRVISGGVETQYF

V gene: TRBV20-1
J gene: TRBJ2-5
CDR3 length: 14
CDR3 protein: CSAPQPALGETQYF

V gene: TRBV7-6
J gene: TRBJ2-3
CDR3 length: 16
CDR3 protein: CASSFSNLLGTDTQYF

V gene: TRBV12-3/TRBV12-4
J gene: TRBJ2-7
CDR3 length: 14
CDR3 protein: CASSPAGVPYEQYF

V gene: TRBV9
J gene: TRBJ2-3
CDR3 length: 13
CDR3 protein: CASSVNDPDTQYF

V gene: TRBV10-1
J gene: TRBJ2-7
CDR3 length: 16
CDR3 protein: CASRLVYRRSSYEQYF

V gene: TRBV18
J gene: TRBJ1-1
CDR3 length: 14
CDR3 protein: CASSPNRAGTEAFF

V gene: TRBV7-9
J gene: TRBJ2-1
CDR3 length: 16
CDR3 protein: CASSLSLAGALREQFF

V gene: TRBV7-8
J gene: TRBJ2-6
CDR3 length: 19
CDR3 protein: CASTERAGEGYTGANVQTF

V gene: TRBV18
J gene: TRBJ1-4
CDR3 length: 15
CDR3 protein: CASSPPGTFNEKLFF

V gene: TRBV5-6
J gene: TRBJ2-5
CDR3 length: 15
CDR3 protein: CASSDGAEFKETQYF

V gene: TRBV7-2
J gene: TRBJ2-1
CDR3 length: 11
CDR3 protein: CASALNNEQFF

V gene: TRBV5-5
J gene: TRBJ2-1
CDR3 length: 14
CDR3 protein: CASSPWLSYNEQFF

V gene: TRBV29-1
J gene: TRBJ2-7
CDR3 length: 14
CDR3 protein: CSVGGGSYSYEQYF

V gene: TRBV28
J gene: TRBJ2-2
CDR3 length: 13
CDR3 protein: CASSPGLAGELFF

V gene: TRBV15
J gene: TRBJ2-6
CDR3 length: 20
CDR3 protein: CATSRDRRLAELSGANVLTF

V gene: TRBV7-2
J gene: TRBJ2-3
CDR3 length: 12
CDR3 protein: CASSAQRDTQYF

V gene: TRBV6-1
J gene: TRBJ2-2
CDR3 length: 15
CDR3 protein: CASSKSRDPGGELFF

V gene: TRBV7-2
J gene: TRBJ2-1
CDR3 length: 14
CDR3 protein: CATGRLAGDNEQFF

V gene: TRBV11-2
J gene: TRBJ2-1
CDR3 length: 16
CDR3 protein: CASSPSWGGGSNEQFF

V gene: TRBV4-2
J gene: TRBJ2-2
CDR3 length: 14
CDR3 protein: CASSQVLDTGELFF

V gene: TRBV28
J gene: TRBJ2-7
CDR3 length: 14
CDR3 protein: CASRDRGPPYEQYF

V gene: TRBV7-2
J gene: TRBJ1-5
CDR3 length: 16
CDR3 protein: CASSPMGAGGNQPQHF

V gene: TRBV4-3
J gene: TRBJ2-2
CDR3 length: 16
CDR3 protein: CASSQDPQGLAGELFF

V gene: TRBV4-2
J gene: TRBJ2-7
CDR3 length: 14
CDR3 protein: CASSPTREHYEQYF

V gene: TRBV29-1
J gene: TRBJ2-3
CDR3 length: 16
CDR3 protein: CSVDGIRDSNTDTQYF

V gene: TRBV28
J gene: TRBJ2-6
CDR3 length: 15
CDR3 protein: CASSKSLSGANVLTF

V gene: TRBV29-1
J gene: TRBJ2-3
CDR3 length: 13
CDR3 protein: CSVTGTGFDTQYF

V gene: TRBV19
J gene: TRBJ1-6
CDR3 length: 14
CDR3 protein: CASKGERYNSPLHF

V gene: TRBV27
J gene: TRBJ2-1
CDR3 length: 13
CDR3 protein: CASSLITEGEQFF

V gene: TRBV5-1
J gene: TRBJ2-1
CDR3 length: 20
CDR3 protein: CASSWEPQRAQVMSPDEQFF

V gene: TRBV7-2
J gene: TRBJ2-7
CDR3 length: 15
CDR3 protein: CASSPRTGIAHEQYF

V gene: TRBV28
J gene: TRBJ2-5
CDR3 length: 16
CDR3 protein: CASSLPKGTDQETQYF

V gene: TRBV7-9
J gene: TRBJ2-1
CDR3 length: 15
CDR3 protein: CASSLLQTTYNEQFF

V gene: TRBV7-9
J gene: TRBJ2-2
CDR3 length: 14
CDR3 protein: CASTQDFSTGELFF